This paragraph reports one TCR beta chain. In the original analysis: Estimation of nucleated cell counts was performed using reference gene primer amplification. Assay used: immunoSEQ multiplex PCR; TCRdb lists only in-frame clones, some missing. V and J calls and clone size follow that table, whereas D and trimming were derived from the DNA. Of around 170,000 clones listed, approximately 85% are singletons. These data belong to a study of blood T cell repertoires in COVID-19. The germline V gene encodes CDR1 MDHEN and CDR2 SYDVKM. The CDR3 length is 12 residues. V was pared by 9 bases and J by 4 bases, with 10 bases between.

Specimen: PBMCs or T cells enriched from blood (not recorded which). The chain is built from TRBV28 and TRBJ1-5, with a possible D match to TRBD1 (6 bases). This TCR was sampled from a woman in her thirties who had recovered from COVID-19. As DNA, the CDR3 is TGTGCCAGTGGACAGAGTAATCAGCCCCAGCATTTT. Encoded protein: CASGQSNQPQHF.